This T cell receptor (beta chain) is drawn from a study of blood T cell repertoires in COVID-19. Across the whole study: Samples came from the United States, Italy and Spain, spanning acute and convalescent COVID-19. From T cells, B-cell-depleted T cells, or PBMCs came the material, which was cDNA or gDNA.

As handled by the study authors: Cell counts per sample came from amplifying reference gene primers. TCRdb's table, derived via immunoSEQ multiplex PCR, lists solely in-frame clones and lacks some. V and J calls and clone size come straight from that table; D and trimming were deduced from the DNA. Among a few hundred thousand clones listed, 85% were seen once. The sample taken for sequencing was peripheral blood. This receptor was obtained from a young woman with acute or convalescent COVID-19.

The CDR3 DNA follows: TGCGCCAGCAGCCCAGAGGAAAAGATAAATCAGCCCCAGCATTTT. It translates to CASSPEEKINQPQHF. V usage is TRBV5-1 and J usage is TRBJ1-5; no definite D call. The CDR3 has 15 residues. Per the germline V gene, CDR1 is SGHRS and CDR2 is YFSETQ. V was trimmed by 4 bases and J by 4 bases, leaving 15 bases between them.